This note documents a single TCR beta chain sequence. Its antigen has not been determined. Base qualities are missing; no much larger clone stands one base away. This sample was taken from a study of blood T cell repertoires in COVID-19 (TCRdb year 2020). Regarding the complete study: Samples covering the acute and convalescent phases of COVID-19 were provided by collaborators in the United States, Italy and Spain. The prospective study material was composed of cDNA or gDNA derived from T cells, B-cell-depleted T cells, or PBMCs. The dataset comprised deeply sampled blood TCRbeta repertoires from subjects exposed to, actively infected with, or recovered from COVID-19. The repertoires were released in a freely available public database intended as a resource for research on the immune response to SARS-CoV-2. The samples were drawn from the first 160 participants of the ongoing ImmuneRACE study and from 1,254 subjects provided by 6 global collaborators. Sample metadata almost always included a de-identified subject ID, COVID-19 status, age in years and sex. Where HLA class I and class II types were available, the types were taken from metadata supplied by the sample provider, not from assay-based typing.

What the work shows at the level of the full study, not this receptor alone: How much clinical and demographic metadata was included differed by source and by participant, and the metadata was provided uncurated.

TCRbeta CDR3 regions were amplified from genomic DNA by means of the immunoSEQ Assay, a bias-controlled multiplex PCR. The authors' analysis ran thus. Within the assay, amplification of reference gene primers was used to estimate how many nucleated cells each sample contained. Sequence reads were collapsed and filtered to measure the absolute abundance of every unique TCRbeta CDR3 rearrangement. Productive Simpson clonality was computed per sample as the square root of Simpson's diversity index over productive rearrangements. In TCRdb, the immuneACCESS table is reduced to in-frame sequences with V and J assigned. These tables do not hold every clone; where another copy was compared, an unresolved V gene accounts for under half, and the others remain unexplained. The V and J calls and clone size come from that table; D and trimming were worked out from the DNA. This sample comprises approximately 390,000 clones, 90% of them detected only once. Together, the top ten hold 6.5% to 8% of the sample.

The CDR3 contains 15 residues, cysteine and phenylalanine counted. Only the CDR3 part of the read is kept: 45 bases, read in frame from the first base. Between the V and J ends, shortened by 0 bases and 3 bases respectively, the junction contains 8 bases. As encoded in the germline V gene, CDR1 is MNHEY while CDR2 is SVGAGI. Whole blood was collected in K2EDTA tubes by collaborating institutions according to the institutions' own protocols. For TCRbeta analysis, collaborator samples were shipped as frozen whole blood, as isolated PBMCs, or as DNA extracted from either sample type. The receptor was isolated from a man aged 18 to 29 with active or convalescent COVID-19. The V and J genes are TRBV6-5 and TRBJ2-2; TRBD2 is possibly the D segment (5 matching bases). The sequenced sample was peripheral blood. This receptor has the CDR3 CASSYSREYTGELFF. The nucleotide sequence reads TGTGCCAGCAGTTACTCTCGGGAATACACCGGGGAGCTGTTTTTT.